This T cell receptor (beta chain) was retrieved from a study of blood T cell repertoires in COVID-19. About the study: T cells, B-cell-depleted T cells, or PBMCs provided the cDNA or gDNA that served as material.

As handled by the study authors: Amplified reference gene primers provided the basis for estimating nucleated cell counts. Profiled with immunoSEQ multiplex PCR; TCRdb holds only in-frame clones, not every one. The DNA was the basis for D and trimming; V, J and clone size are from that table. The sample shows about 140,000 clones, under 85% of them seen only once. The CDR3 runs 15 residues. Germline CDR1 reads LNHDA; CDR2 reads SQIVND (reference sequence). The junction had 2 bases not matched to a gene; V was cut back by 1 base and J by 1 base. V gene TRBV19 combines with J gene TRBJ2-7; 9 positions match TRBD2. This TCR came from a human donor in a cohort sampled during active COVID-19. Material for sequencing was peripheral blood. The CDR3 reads CASSIGLAESYEQYF. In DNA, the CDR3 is TGTGCCAGTAGTATAGGACTAGCGGAGTCCTACGAGCAGTACTTC.